This TCR beta chain derives from a study of T cell changes during pregnancy in multiple sclerosis (dated by TCRdb to the late 2010s). At the level of the whole study: The study examined how the T cell repertoire changed over the course of pregnancy in women with multiple sclerosis.

With respect to this clone: No cognate antigen has been identified for it. Base qualities were left out, and no much larger clone turns up one base away.

The library was prepared using the immunoSEQ multiplex PCR assay. Imported from immuneACCESS, the table was reduced by TCRdb to in-frame sequences with V and J called. These copies leave out some clones; in studies compared against another copy, an unresolved V gene accounts for under half, and the cause of the remainder is not known. This sample lists 65,000 to 95,000 clones; 93% were detected once. The ten most abundant clones make up just over 2.5% of the sample. V sheds 4 bases and J sheds 4 bases, leaving 11 bases between their ends. CDR1 and CDR2, looked up from the germline V gene (reference sequence), are GTSNPN and SVGIG. From the cysteine through the phenylalanine, the CDR3 covers 13 amino acids. CDR3 DNA is the only sequence kept; it has 39 bases, read in frame from the first base.

The chain links TRBV30 with TRBJ1-5, with a weak D call of TRBD1 (5 bases match). This sequence was found in a female donor in good health, enrolled as a control in a pregnancy study. The starting material was peripheral blood, obtained after pregnancy. The CDR3 reads as follows: CAWNRSPNQPQHF. In nucleotides, the sequence is TGTGCCTGGAACAGGTCTCCGAATCAGCCCCAGCATTTT. The entire variable domain, with the stretches around the CDR3 drawn from the reference TRBV30 and TRBJ1-5 proteins, is SQTIHQWPATLVQPVGSPLSLECTVEGTSNPNLYWYRQAAGRGLQLLFYSVGIGQISSEVPQNLSASRPQDRQFILSSKKLLLSDSGFYLCAWNRSPNQPQHFGDGTRLSIL.